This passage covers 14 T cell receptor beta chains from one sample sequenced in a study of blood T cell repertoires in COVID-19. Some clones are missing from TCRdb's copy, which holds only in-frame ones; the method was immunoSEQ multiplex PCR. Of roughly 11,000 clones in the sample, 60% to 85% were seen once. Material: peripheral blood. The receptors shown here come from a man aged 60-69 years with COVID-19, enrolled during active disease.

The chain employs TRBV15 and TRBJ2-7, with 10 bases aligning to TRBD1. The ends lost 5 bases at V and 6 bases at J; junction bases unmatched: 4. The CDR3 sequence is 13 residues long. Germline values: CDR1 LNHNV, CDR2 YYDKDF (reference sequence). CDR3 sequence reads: CATSQRTGGEQYF. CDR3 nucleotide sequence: TGTGCCACCAGCCAGAGGACAGGGGGCGAGCAGTACTTC.

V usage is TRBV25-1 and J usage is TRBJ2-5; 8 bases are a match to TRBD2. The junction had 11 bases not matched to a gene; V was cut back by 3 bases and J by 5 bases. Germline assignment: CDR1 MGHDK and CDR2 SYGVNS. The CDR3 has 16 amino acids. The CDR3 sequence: CASSDPGRGAGETQYF. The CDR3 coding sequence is TGTGCCAGCAGTGACCCAGGGCGGGGGGCAGGGGAGACCCAGTACTTC.

The CDR3 bases are TGTGCCAGCAGTGAATACAGGGGTGGCACCGGGGAGCTGTTTTTT. This translates into CASSEYRGGTGELFF. The J gene is TRBJ2-2, the V gene TRBV2; 7 bases agree with TRBD1. V was pared by 2 bases and J by 4 bases, with 4 bases of the junction left unmatched. The CDR3 is 15 amino acids. Germline V lookup: CDR1 SNHLY, CDR2 FYNNEI.

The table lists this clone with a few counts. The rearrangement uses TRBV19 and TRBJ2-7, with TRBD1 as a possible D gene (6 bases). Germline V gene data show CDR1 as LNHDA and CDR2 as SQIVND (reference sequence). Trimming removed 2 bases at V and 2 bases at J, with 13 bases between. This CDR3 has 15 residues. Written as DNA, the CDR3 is TGTGCCAGTAGTATATCGACAGGCGCTACCTACGAGCAGTACTTC. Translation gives CASSISTGATYEQYF.

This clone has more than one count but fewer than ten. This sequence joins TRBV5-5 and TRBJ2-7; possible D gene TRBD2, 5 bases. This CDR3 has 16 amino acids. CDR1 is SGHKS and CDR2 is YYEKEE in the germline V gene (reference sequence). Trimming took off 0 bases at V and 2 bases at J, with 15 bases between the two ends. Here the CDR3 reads CASSLEPGLRAYEQYF. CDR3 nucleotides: TGTGCCAGCAGCTTGGAACCGGGCCTGCGGGCCTACGAGCAGTACTTC.

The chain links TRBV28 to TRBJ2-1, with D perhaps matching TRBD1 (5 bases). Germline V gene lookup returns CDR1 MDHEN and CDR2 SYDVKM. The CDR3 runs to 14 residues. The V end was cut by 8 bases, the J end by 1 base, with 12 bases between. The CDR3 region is CASLTGDSYNEQFF. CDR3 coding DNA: TGTGCCAGCCTCACAGGAGATTCCTACAATGAGCAGTTCTTC.

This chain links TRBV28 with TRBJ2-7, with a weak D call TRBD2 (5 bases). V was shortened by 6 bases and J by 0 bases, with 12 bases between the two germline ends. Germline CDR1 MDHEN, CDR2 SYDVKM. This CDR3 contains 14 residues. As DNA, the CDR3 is TGTGCCAGCAGGGAGAGCGGAAGCTCCTACGAGCAGTACGTC. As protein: CASRESGSSYEQYV.

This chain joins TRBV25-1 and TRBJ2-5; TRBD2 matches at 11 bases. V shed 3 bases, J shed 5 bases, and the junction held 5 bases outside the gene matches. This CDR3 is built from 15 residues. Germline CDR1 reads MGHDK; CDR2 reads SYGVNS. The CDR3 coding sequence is TGTGCCAGCAGTGATCCTTTAGCGGGAGGGGAGACCCAGTACTTC. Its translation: CASSDPLAGGETQYF.

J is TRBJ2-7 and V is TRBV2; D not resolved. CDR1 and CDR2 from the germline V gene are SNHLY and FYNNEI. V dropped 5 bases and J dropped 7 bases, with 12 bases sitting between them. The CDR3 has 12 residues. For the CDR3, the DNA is TGTGCCAGCAGTATTCCCGTCGGGGAGCAGTACTTC. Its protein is CASSIPVGEQYF.

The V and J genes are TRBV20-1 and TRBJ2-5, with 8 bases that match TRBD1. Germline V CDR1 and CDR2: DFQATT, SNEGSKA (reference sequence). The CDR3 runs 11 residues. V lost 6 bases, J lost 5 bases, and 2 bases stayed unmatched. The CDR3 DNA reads TGCAGTGCCAGGACAGGGGAGACCCAGTACTTC. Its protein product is CSARTGETQYF.

In nucleotides, the CDR3 is TGTGCCAGCAGCTTATCGGGACAAATTTGGGGCTCCTACGAGCAGTACGTC. This sequence encodes CASSLSGQIWGSYEQYV. The chain links TRBV13 to TRBJ2-7, with a possible D match to TRBD1 (6 bases). Trimming cost V 2 bases and J 0 bases, with 17 bases left between them. The CDR3 totals 17 residues. CDR1 is PRHDT and CDR2 is FYEKMQ in the germline V gene (reference sequence).

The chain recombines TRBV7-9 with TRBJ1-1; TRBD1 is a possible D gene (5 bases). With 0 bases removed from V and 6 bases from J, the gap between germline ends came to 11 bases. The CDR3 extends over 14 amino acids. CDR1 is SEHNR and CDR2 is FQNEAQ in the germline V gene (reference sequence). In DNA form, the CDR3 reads TGTGCCAGCAGCTTAGCCGGGGGAGGTGCTGAAGCTTTCTTT. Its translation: CASSLAGGGAEAFF.

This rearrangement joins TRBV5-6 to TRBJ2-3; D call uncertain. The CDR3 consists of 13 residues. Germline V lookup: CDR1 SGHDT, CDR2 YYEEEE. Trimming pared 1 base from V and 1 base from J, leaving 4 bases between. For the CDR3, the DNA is TGTGCCAGCAGCTTGCGGGGCACAGATACGCAGTATTTT. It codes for CASSLRGTDTQYF.

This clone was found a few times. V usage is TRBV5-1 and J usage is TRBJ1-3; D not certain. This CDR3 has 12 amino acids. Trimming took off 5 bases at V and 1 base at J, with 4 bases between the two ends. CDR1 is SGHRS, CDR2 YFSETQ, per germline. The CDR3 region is CASRESGNTIYF. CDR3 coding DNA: TGCGCCAGCAGAGAGTCTGGAAACACCATATATTTT.